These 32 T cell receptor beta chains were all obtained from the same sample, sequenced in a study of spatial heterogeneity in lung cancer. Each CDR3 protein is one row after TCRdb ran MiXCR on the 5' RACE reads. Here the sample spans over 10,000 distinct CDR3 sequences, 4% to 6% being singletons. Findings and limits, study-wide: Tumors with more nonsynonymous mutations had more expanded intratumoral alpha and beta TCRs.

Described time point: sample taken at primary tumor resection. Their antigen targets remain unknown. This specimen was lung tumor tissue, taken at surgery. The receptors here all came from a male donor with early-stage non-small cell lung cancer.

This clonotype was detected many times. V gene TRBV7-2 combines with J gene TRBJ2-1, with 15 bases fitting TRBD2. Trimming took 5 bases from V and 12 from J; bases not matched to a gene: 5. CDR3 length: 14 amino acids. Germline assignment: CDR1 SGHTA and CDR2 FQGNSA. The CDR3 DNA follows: TGTGCCAGCAGCCAGGGACTAGCGGGGGGCCGGCAGTTCTTC. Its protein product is CASSQGLAGGRQFF.

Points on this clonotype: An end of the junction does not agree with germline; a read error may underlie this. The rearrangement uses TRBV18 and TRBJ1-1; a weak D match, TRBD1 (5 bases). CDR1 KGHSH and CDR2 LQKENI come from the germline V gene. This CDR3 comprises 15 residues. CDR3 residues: CASSPGKTVNTEAIF. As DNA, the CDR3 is TGTGCCAGCTCACCCGGGAAGACAGTGAACACTGAAGCTATCTTT.

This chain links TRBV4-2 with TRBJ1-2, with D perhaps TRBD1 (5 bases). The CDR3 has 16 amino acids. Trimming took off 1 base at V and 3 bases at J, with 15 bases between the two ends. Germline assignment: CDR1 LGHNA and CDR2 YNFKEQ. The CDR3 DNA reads TGTGCCAGCAGCCAAGCCAGGATTAGGGGAGACTATGGCTACACCTTC. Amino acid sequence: CASSQARIRGDYGYTF.

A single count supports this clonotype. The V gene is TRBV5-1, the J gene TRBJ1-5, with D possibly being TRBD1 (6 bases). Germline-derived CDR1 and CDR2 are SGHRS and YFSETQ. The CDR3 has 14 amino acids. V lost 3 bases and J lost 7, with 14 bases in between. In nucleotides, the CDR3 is TGCGCCAGCAGCTCCGGGCCCGGGGGCCAGCCCCAGCATTTT. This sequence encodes CASSSGPGGQPQHF.

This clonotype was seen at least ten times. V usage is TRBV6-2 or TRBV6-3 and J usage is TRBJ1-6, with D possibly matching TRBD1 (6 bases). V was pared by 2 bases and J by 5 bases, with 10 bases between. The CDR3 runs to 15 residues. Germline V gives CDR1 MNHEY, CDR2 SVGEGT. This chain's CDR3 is CASSYGQSNNSPLHF. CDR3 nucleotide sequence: TGTGCCAGCAGTTACGGACAGTCGAATAATTCACCCCTCCACTTT.

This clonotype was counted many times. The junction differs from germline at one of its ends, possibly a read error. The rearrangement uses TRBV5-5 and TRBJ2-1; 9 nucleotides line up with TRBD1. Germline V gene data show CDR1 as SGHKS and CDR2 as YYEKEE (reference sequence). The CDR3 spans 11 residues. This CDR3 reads CASSLWDRAYF. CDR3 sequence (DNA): TGTGCCAGCAGCTTGTGGGACAGGGCCTACTTC.

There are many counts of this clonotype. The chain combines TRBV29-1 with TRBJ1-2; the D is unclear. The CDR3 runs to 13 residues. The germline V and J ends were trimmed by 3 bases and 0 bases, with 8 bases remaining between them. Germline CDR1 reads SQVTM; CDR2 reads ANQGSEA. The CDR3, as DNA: TGCAGCGTTGATGGACTAGCTAACTATGGCTACACCTTC. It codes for CSVDGLANYGYTF.

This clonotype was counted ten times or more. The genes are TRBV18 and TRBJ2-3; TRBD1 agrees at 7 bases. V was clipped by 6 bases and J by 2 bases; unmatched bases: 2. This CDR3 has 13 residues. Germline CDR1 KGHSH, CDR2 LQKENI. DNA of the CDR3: TGTGCCAGCTCCGGGACAGACACAGATACGCAGTATTTT. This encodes CASSGTDTDTQYF.

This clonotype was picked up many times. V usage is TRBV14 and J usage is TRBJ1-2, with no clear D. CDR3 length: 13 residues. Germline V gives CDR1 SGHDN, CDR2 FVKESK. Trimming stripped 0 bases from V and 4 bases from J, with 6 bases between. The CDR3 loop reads CASSQEDFYGYTF. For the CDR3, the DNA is TGTGCCAGCAGCCAAGAGGATTTCTATGGCTACACCTTC. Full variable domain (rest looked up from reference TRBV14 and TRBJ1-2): EAGVTQFPSHSVIEKGQTVTLRCDPISGHDNLYWYRRVMGKEIKFLLHFVKESKQDESGMPNNRFLAERTGGTYSTLKVQPAELEDSGVYFCASSQEDFYGYTFGSGTRLTVV.

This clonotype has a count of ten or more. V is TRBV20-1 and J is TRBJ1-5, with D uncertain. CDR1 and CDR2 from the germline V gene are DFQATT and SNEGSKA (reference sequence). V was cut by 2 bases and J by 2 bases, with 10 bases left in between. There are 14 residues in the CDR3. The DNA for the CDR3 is TGCAGTGCTAGAAACAACGCGGGCAATCAGCCCCAGCATTTT. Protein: CSARNNAGNQPQHF.

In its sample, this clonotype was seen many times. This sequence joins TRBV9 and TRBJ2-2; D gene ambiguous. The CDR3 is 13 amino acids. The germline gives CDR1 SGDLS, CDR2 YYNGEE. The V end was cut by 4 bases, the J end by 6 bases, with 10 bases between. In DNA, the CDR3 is TGTGCCAGCAGCCCGTCGAATCCCGGGGAGCTGTTTTTT. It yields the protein CASSPSNPGELFF.

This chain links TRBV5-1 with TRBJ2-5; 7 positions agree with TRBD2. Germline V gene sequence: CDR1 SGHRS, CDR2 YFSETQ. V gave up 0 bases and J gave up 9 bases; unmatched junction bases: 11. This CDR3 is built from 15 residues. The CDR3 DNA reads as TGCGCCAGCAGCTTGGCCTCCGGACTAGTTGAGTCCCAGTACTTC. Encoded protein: CASSLASGLVESQYF. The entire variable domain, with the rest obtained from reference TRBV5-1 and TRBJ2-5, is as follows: KAGVTQTPRYLIKTRGQQVTLSCSPISGHRSVSWYQQTPGQGLQFLFEYFSETQRNKGNFPGRFSGRQFSNSRSEMNVSTLELGDSALYLCASSLASGLVESQYFGPGTRLLVL.

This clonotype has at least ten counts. The CDR3 loop is CASSPWTGNYGYTF. In nucleotides, the CDR3 is TGTGCCAGCAGCCCATGGACAGGGAACTATGGCTACACCTTC. The V and J genes are TRBV5-8 and TRBJ1-2, with 8 bases identical to TRBD1. The trim removed 4 bases at V and 2 bases at J, leaving 4 bases unmatched. The CDR3 has 14 residues. The V gene's germline CDR1 is SGHTS and CDR2 YDEGEE.

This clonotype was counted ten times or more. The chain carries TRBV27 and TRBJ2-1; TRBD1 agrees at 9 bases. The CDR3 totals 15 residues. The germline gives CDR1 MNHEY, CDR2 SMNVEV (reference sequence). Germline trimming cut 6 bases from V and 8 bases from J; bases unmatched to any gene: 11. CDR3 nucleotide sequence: TGTGCCAGCAGCACTCCGGGACAGGGTATCTATGAGCAGTTCTTC. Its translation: CASSTPGQGIYEQFF.

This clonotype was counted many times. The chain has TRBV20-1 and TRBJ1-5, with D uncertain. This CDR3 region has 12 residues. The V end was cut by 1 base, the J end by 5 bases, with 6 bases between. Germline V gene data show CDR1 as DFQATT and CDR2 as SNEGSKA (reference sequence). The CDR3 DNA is TGCAGTGCTAGAGTCGGATATCAGCCCCAGCATTTT. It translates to CSARVGYQPQHF.

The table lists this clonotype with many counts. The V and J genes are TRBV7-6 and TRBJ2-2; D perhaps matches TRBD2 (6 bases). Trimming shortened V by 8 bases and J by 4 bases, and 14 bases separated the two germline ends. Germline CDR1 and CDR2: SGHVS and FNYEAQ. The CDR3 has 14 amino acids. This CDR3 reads CASVGGAGTGELFF. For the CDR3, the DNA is TGTGCCAGCGTGGGAGGAGCCGGCACCGGGGAGCTGTTTTTT.

DNA for the CDR3: TGTGCCAGCAGCGTAGAGGGCTCGGGGGCCCCCTGGGAGCAGTTCTTC. Protein sequence: CASSVEGSGAPWEQFF. The rearrangement uses TRBV9 and TRBJ2-1; D assignment may be TRBD1 or TRBD2 (6 bases each). This CDR3 is 16 amino acids long. From germline, CDR1 is SGDLS and CDR2 YYNGEE. V lost 0 bases and J lost 10, with 20 bases in between.

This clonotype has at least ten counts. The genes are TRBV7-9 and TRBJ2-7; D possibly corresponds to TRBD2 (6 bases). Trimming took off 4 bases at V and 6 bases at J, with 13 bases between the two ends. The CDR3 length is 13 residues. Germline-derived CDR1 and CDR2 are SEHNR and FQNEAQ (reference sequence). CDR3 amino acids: CASSWNRRGEQYV. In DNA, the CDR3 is TGTGCCAGCAGCTGGAACCGGAGGGGCGAGCAGTACGTC.

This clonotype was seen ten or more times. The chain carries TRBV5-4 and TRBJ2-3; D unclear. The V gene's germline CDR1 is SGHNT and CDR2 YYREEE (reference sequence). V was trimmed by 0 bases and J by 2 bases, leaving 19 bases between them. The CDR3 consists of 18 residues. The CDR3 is CASSLDGIGRSTTDTQYF. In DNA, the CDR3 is TGTGCCAGCAGCTTGGATGGCATCGGCAGATCAACCACAGATACGCAGTATTTT.

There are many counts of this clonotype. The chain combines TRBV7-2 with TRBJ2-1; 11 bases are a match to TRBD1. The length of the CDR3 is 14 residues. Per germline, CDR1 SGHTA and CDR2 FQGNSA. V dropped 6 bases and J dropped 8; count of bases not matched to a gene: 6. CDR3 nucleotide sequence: TGTGCCAGCAGTAGGACAGGGGGCGCGGATGAGCAGTTCTTC. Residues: CASSRTGGADEQFF.

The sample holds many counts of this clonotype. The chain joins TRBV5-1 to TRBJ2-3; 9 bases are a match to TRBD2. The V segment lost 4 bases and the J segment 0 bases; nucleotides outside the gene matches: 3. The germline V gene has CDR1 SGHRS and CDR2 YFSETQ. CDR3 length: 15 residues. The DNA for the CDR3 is TGCGCCAGCAGCCTAGCGGGACTTAGCACAGATACGCAGTATTTT. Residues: CASSLAGLSTDTQYF.

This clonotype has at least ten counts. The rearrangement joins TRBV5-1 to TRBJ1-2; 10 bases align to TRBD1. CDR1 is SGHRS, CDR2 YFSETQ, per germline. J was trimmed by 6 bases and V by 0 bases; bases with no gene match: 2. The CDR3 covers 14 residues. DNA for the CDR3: TGCGCCAGCAGCTTGGAAGGACAGGGGGATGGCTACACCTTC. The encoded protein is CASSLEGQGDGYTF.

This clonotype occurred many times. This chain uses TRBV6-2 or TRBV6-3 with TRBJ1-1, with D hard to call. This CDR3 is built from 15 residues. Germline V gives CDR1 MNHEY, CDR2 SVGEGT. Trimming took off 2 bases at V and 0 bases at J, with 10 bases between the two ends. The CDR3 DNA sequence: TGTGCCAGCAGTTACAGTCAGAGATTGAACACTGAAGCTTTCTTT. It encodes CASSYSQRLNTEAFF.

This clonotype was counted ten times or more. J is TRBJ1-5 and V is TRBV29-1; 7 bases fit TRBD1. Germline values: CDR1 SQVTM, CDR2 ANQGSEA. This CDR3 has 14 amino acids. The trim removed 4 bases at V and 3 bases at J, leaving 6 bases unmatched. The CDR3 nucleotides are TGCAGCGTTGTGGTGACAGGGAACAATCAGCCCCAGCATTTT. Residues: CSVVVTGNNQPQHF.

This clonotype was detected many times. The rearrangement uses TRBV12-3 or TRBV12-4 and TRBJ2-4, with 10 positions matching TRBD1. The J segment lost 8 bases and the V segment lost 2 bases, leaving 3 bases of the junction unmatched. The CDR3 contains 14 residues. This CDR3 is CASSLSGTGDIQYF. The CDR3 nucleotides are TGTGCCAGCAGTTTATCCGGGACAGGGGACATTCAGTACTTC.

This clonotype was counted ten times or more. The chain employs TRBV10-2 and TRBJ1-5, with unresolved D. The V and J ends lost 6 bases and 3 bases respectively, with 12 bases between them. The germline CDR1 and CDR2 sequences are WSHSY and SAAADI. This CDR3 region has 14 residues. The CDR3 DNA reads TGCGCCAGCAGCCAAGTAGGGTCCAATCAGCCCCAGCATTTT. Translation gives CASSQVGSNQPQHF.

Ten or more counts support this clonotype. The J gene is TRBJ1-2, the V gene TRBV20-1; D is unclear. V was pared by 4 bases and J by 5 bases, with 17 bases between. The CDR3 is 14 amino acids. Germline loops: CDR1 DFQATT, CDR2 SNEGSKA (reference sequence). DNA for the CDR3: TGCAGTGCTACTGTTAGTCAAACCGCTTATGGCTACACCTTC. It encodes CSATVSQTAYGYTF.

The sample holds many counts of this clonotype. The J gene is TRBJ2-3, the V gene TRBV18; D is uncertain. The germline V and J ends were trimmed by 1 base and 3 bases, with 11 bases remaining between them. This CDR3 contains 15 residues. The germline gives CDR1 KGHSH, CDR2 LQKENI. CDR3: CASSPRSGKTDTQYF. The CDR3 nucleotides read TGTGCCAGCTCACCACGTAGTGGGAAGACAGATACGCAGTATTTT.

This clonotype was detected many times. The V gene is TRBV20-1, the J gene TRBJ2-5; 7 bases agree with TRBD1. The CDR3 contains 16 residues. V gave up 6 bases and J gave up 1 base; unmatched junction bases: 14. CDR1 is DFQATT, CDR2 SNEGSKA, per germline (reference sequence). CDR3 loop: CSANDRDRDVQETQYF. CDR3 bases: TGCAGTGCCAATGACCGGGACAGAGATGTCCAAGAGACCCAGTACTTC.

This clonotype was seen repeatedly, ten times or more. The CDR3 nucleotides are TGTGCCAGTAGACCAGGGGTGGGAACTCTGGAAGCTTTCTTT. It specifies CASRPGVGTLEAFF. The chain employs TRBV19 and TRBJ1-1; possibly TRBD1 for D (6 bases). The CDR3 is made up of 14 amino acids. With 6 bases removed from V and 8 bases from J, the gap between germline ends came to 19 bases. From germline, CDR1 is LNHDA and CDR2 SQIVND (reference sequence).

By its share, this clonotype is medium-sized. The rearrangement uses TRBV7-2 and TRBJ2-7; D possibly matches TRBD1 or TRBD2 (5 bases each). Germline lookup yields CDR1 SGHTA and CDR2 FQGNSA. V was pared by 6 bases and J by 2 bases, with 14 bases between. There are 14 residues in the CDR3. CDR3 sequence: CASSEGPGTYEQYF. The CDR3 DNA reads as TGTGCCAGCAGTGAGGGGCCAGGGACCTACGAGCAGTACTTC.

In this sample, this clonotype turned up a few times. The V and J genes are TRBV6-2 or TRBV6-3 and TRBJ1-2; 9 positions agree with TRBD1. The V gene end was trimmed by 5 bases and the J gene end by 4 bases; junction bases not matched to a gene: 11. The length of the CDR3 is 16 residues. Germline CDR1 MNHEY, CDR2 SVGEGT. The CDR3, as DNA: TGTGCCAGCAGTCCGGGACAGGGACGTAACCTCTATGGCTACACCTTC. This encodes CASSPGQGRNLYGYTF.